Below are 6 T cell receptor beta chains sequenced from a single sample in a study of breast tumors, draining lymph nodes, adjacent tissues. Breast cancer patients provided tissue from their axillary draining lymph nodes. One entry per CDR3 protein results from TCRdb running MiXCR on the multiplex PCR reads. The table has more than 250,000 distinct CDR3 sequences, around 31% seen once; the top ten hold around 1.1%. Input material: axillary lymph node tissue. Every receptor here comes from a female donor with breast cancer. Some clones in this sample may be carry-over from other donors' samples.

In its sample, this clonotype was seen many times. The rearrangement uses TRBV19 and TRBJ2-2; possibly TRBD2 for D (6 bases). The germline CDR1 and CDR2 sequences are LNHDA and SQIVND (reference sequence). There are 14 residues in the CDR3. V dropped 7 bases and J dropped 6 bases, with 15 bases sitting between them. The CDR3 region has the DNA TGTGCCAGTATGGTGGGAGGAGGAGCCGGGGAGCTGTTTTTT. Encoded protein: CASMVGGGAGELFF.

This clonotype appeared many times. V is TRBV15 and J is TRBJ1-1; D is possibly TRBD1 (5 bases). The V end was cut by 4 bases, the J end by 4 bases, with 10 bases between. Germline values: CDR1 LNHNV, CDR2 YYDKDF (reference sequence). This CDR3 region has 13 residues. CDR3 sequence reads: CATSIRAGTEAFF. CDR3 coding DNA: TGTGCCACCAGCATCAGGGCGGGCACTGAAGCTTTCTTT.

Concerning this clonotype itself: The junction and the germline gene differ at one end; a read error may be behind it. CDR3 sequence: CASSLTTGGLSGANVLTF. DNA for the CDR3: TGCGCCAGCAGCTTGACCACAGGGGGCCTCTCTGGGGCCAACGTCCTGACCTTC. V usage is TRBV5-1 and J usage is TRBJ2-6; 9 nucleotides align to TRBD1. CDR1 is SGHRS and CDR2 is YFSETQ in the germline V gene. This CDR3 comprises 18 residues. Complete variable domain (other parts from reference TRBV5-1 and TRBJ2-6): KAGVTQTPRYLIKTRGQQVTLSCSPISGHRSVSWYQQTPGQGLQFLFEYFSETQRNKGNFPGRFSGRQFSNSRSEMNVSTLELGDSALYLCASSLTTGGLSGANVLTFGAGSRLTVL.

Note on this clonotype: This may be a read error: a much more frequent sequence differs by one nucleotide. This rearrangement joins TRBV6-1 to TRBJ1-2; the match to TRBD1 covers 8 bases. CDR1 is MNHNS, CDR2 SASEGT, per germline. The CDR3 has 13 residues. Trimming took 3 bases from V and 8 from J; bases not matched to a gene: 5. CDR3 protein: CASSEDRDDGYTF. In DNA, the CDR3 is TGTGCCAGCAGTGAGGACAGGGACGACGGCTACACCTTC.

With respect to this clonotype: Possible read error: a much larger clone is one base away. Given the absence of the conserved phenylalanine or tryptophan at the CDR3 end, a read error is likely. The V and J genes are TRBV2 and TRBJ2-5; D not resolved. Trimming removed 8 bases from V and 5 bases from J, with 12 bases in between. CDR1 is SNHLY, CDR2 FYNNEI, per germline. CDR3 size: 12 residues. The CDR3 is CASFPPGETQYL. Written as DNA, the CDR3 is TGTGCCAGCTTTCCCCCTGGGGAGACCCAGTACCTC.

This chain joins TRBV7-2 and TRBJ2-7; TRBD2 agrees at 12 bases. V lost 3 bases to trimming and J lost 5 bases; unmatched junction nucleotides: 8. The CDR3 loop spans 16 amino acids. Germline V gives CDR1 SGHTA, CDR2 FQGNSA. CDR3 DNA sequence: TGTGCCAGCAGCTTGGGGCTAGCGGGAGGGCCCCACGAGCAGTACTTC. It is translated as CASSLGLAGGPHEQYF.